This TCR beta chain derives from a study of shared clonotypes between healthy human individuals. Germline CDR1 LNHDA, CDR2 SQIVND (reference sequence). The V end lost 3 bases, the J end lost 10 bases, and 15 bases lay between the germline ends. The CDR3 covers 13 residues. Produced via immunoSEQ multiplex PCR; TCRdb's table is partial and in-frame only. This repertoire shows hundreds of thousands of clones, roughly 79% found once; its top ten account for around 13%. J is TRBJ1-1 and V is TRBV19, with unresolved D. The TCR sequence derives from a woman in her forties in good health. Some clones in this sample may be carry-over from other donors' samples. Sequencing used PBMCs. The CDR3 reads CASSMRQLEGAFF. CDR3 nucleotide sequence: TGTGCCAGTAGTATGAGGCAGTTGGAGGGAGCTTTCTTT. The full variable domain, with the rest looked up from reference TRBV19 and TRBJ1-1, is DGGITQSPKYLFRKEGQNVTLSCEQNLNHDAMYWYRQDPGQGLRLIYYSQIVNDFQKGDIAEGYSVSREKKESFPLTVTSAQKNPTAFYLCASSMRQLEGAFFGQGTRLTVV.